Detailed here is one TCR beta chain. Clones were read by immunoSEQ multiplex PCR, and TCRdb kept only the in-frame ones, dropping some. The repertoire holds roughly 250,000 clones, with more than 80% as singletons. This specimen belongs to a study of blood T cell repertoires in COVID-19. Whole-study context: The analysed material was cDNA or gDNA that came from T cells, B-cell-depleted T cells, or PBMCs.

Trimming shortened V by 11 bases and J by 0 bases, and 14 bases separated the two germline ends. CDR1 and CDR2 from the germline V gene are MNHEY and SVGAGI. This CDR3 region has 14 residues. The clonotype comes from a woman aged 40 to 49 with acute or convalescent COVID-19. The chain joins TRBV6-5 to TRBJ1-5; tentative D call: TRBD1 (5 bases). The material sequenced was peripheral blood. CDR3 sequence: CAGGSPYSNQPQHF. In DNA, the CDR3 is TGTGCCGGGGGGAGTCCCTATAGCAATCAGCCCCAGCATTTT.